These 27 T cell receptor beta chains share one sample of origin, sequenced in a study of CD8+ T cells in alopecia areata. RNA was isolated and reverse transcribed to cDNA, the sequencing template. Only in-frame clones appear in the TCRdb table, and some are missing; sequencing was by immunoSEQ multiplex PCR. The sample holds almost 250,000 clones; roughly two thirds are singletons and the top ten take around 1.2%. The sequences come from CD4+ T cells sorted from blood, collected at week 0. These receptors originate from a human donor with alopecia areata.

The rearrangement links TRBV15 to TRBJ2-6; weak D call: TRBD2 (5 bases). The V gene's germline CDR1 is LNHNV and CDR2 YYDKDF (reference sequence). V dropped 4 bases and J dropped 4 bases, with 11 bases sitting between them. This CDR3 is built from 15 residues. The CDR3 protein is CATSMGSAGANVLTF. In nucleotides, the CDR3 is TGTGCCACCAGCATGGGGAGCGCCGGGGCCAACGTCCTGACTTTC.

The chain couples TRBV7-8 to TRBJ2-7; TRBD1 matches 8 bases. With 1 base clipped from V and 4 bases from J, the junction kept 9 bases outside the gene matches. This CDR3 spans 16 amino acids. Germline V lookup: CDR1 SGHVS, CDR2 FQNEAQ. The CDR3 DNA reads as TGTGCCAGCAGCTTAGGTTCGGGCAGGGGGCTGTACGAGCAGTACTTC. This translates into CASSLGSGRGLYEQYF.

The chain is built from TRBV5-1 and TRBJ1-2; D remains ambiguous. Germline CDR1 is SGHRS and CDR2 is YFSETQ. CDR3 length: 13 amino acids. The ends were cut back, 1 base at V and 3 bases at J, with 7 bases in the middle. CDR3 sequence: CASSLTDYYGYTF. The CDR3 DNA is TGCGCCAGCAGCTTGACAGATTACTATGGCTACACCTTC.

The rearrangement joins TRBV7-2 to TRBJ2-1; D is ambiguous. Trimming cost V 1 base and J 1 base, with 11 bases left between them. Germline CDR1 SGHTA, CDR2 FQGNSA. The length of the CDR3 is 16 residues. DNA for the CDR3: TGTGCCAGCAGCTTAGTGGCAACCGAGTCCTACAATGAGCAGTTCTTC. It is translated as CASSLVATESYNEQFF.

This clone was counted between two and nine times. J is TRBJ2-2 and V is TRBV14; D gene uncertain. V was pared by 5 bases and J by 6 bases, with 10 bases between. This CDR3 has 13 residues. Germline loops: CDR1 SGHDN, CDR2 FVKESK. The CDR3 region is CASSGQLAGELFF. The CDR3, as DNA: TGTGCCAGCAGCGGGCAGTTGGCCGGGGAGCTGTTTTTT.

The gene calls are TRBV7-2 and TRBJ2-7; 8 positions match TRBD1. This CDR3 has 15 amino acids. The J segment lost 3 bases and the V segment lost 5 bases, leaving 9 bases of the junction unmatched. Germline CDR1 and CDR2: SGHTA and FQGNSA. The CDR3 sequence is CASSPDSGQVYEQYF. DNA of the CDR3: TGTGCCAGCAGCCCCGACTCGGGACAGGTCTACGAGCAGTACTTC.

This clone was seen more than once but under ten times. The CDR3 reads CASSMRQNTGELFF. The DNA for the CDR3 is TGTGCCAGCTCGATGAGGCAGAACACCGGGGAGCTGTTTTTT. V gene TRBV18 combines with J gene TRBJ2-2; D gene unclear. Germline CDR1 is KGHSH and CDR2 is LQKENI. The V end was cut by 6 bases, the J end by 1 base, with 9 bases between. This CDR3 has 14 amino acids.

This clone was seen only a few times. The chain links TRBV5-4 to TRBJ2-3; no firm D call. Germline V lookup: CDR1 SGHNT, CDR2 YYREEE (reference sequence). The CDR3 is made up of 16 amino acids. The V end lost 2 bases, the J end lost 0 bases, and 13 bases lay between the germline ends. The CDR3 coding sequence is TGTGCCAGCAGCTTTTCAGTGAACCCTAGCACAGATACGCAGTATTTT. Its translation is CASSFSVNPSTDTQYF. The full variable domain, in which reference TRBV5-4 and TRBJ2-3 provide the parts outside the CDR3, is ETGVTQSPTHLIKTRGQQVTLRCSSQSGHNTVSWYQQALGQGPQFIFQYYREEENGRGNFPPRFSGLQFPNYSSELNVNALELDDSALYLCASSFSVNPSTDTQYFGPGTRLTVL.

With respect to this clone: The same CDR3 also results from other DNA sequences found in this sample. The V call is TRBV30, the J call TRBJ2-1; weak D call: TRBD2 (5 bases). V lost 0 bases to trimming and J lost 4 bases, with 7 bases between them. Germline V gene sequence: CDR1 GTSNPN, CDR2 SVGIG (reference sequence). This CDR3 has 13 amino acids. CDR3 loop: CAWSVGRYNEQFF. CDR3 bases: TGTGCCTGGAGTGTAGGGAGATACAATGAGCAGTTCTTC.

The genes are TRBV6-6 and TRBJ1-2, with 10 bases fitting TRBD1. J lost 7 bases, V lost 2 bases, and 7 bases had no gene match. The CDR3 extends over 15 amino acids. Germline CDR1 and CDR2: MNHNY and SVGAGI (reference sequence). DNA for the CDR3: TGTGCCAGCAGTTACGAACGGGACAGGGGAGGTGGCTACACCTTC. Protein sequence: CASSYERDRGGGYTF.

In the case of this clone: Other DNA sequences from this sample encode an identical CDR3 as well. This sequence joins TRBV29-1 and TRBJ2-5; the D is unclear. Germline CDR1 SQVTM, CDR2 ANQGSEA. CDR3 size: 11 residues. V lost 6 bases, J lost 0 bases, and 5 bases lay in between. The CDR3 here is CSVRNQETQYF. In nucleotides, the CDR3 is TGCAGCGTCAGGAACCAAGAGACCCAGTACTTC.

The table lists this clone with a count of one. The chain employs TRBV5-1 and TRBJ2-7, with TRBD2 matching over 11 bases. This CDR3 comprises 14 residues. Germline V lookup: CDR1 SGHRS, CDR2 YFSETQ. V shed 4 bases and J 3 bases; nucleotides not matched to a gene: 3. CDR3 DNA: TGCGCCAGCAGCCCTAGCGGGGGGAACTACGAGCAGTACTTC. Translated, it gives CASSPSGGNYEQYF.

The J gene is TRBJ2-1, the V gene TRBV7-3; 8 bases line up with TRBD1. From germline, CDR1 is SGHTA and CDR2 FQGTGA. The CDR3 is made up of 13 amino acids. The V and J ends lost 4 bases and 10 bases, in that order; junction bases with no gene match: 6. The CDR3 sequence: CASSSGQGGEQFF. The CDR3 coding sequence is TGTGCCAGCAGCTCCGGACAGGGTGGGGAGCAGTTCTTC. Full variable domain (remainder filled in from reference TRBV7-3 and TRBJ2-1): GAGVSQTPSNKVTEKGKYVELRCDPISGHTALYWYRQSLGQGPEFLIYFQGTGAADDSGLPNDRFFAVRPEGSVSTLKIQRTERGDSAVYLCASSSGQGGEQFFGPGTRLTVL.

The chain couples TRBV19 to TRBJ2-1; perhaps TRBD2 as D (6 bases). CDR1 is LNHDA, CDR2 SQIVND, per germline (reference sequence). This CDR3 has 13 residues. The V end was cut by 3 bases, the J end by 10 bases, with 13 bases between. The CDR3 here is CASSMSLAPEQFF. DNA of the CDR3: TGTGCCAGTAGTATGAGTCTAGCGCCCGAGCAGTTCTTC. Full variable domain (missing parts from reference TRBV19 and TRBJ2-1): DGGITQSPKYLFRKEGQNVTLSCEQNLNHDAMYWYRQDPGQGLRLIYYSQIVNDFQKGDIAEGYSVSREKKESFPLTVTSAQKNPTAFYLCASSMSLAPEQFFGPGTRLTVL.

The sample holds a few counts of this clone. V gene TRBV6-5 combines with J gene TRBJ1-1, with D perhaps matching TRBD1 (6 bases). This CDR3 contains 15 residues. Germline CDR1 and CDR2: MNHEY and SVGAGI. The ends were cut back, 6 bases at V and 5 bases at J, with 19 bases in the middle. CDR3 sequence (DNA): TGTGCCAGCAGGAGATCTGTCAGGGGAGGGACTGAAGCTTTCTTT. Protein sequence: CASRRSVRGGTEAFF.

The gene calls are TRBV6-5 and TRBJ1-1; D remains ambiguous. Germline loops: CDR1 MNHEY, CDR2 SVGAGI. CDR3 length: 13 amino acids. The ends were cut back, 5 bases at V and 5 bases at J, with 12 bases in the middle. This CDR3 is CASSELGITEAFF. The CDR3 DNA reads TGTGCCAGCAGTGAACTTGGAATAACTGAAGCTTTCTTT.

This clone was observed a single time. The chain couples TRBV30 to TRBJ1-1; D gene uncertain. Germline values: CDR1 GTSNPN, CDR2 SVGIG (reference sequence). The CDR3 runs to 13 residues. V was trimmed by 5 bases and J by 2 bases, leaving 12 bases between them. The CDR3 DNA follows: TGTGCCTGGTCAGGTCGGGTCAACACTGAAGCTTTCTTT. This translates into CAWSGRVNTEAFF.

The DNA for the CDR3 is TGCGCCAGCAGGGTTACTATGAACACTGAAGCTTTCTTT. Protein sequence: CASRVTMNTEAFF. The chain recombines TRBV5-1 with TRBJ1-1; D is undetermined. V was trimmed by 5 bases and J by 0 bases, leaving 8 bases between them. Germline loops: CDR1 SGHRS, CDR2 YFSETQ. The CDR3 sequence is 13 residues long. The entire variable domain, with the rest obtained from reference TRBV5-1 and TRBJ1-1, is as follows: KAGVTQTPRYLIKTRGQQVTLSCSPISGHRSVSWYQQTPGQGLQFLFEYFSETQRNKGNFPGRFSGRQFSNSRSEMNVSTLELGDSALYLCASRVTMNTEAFFGQGTRLTVV.

The J gene is TRBJ1-2, the V gene TRBV2; weak D call: TRBD1 (5 bases). The V end was cut by 3 bases, the J end by 3 bases, with 8 bases between. This CDR3 is built from 13 residues. From germline, CDR1 is SNHLY and CDR2 FYNNEI. CDR3 region: CASSDQGDYGYTF. As DNA, the CDR3 is TGTGCCAGCAGTGATCAGGGCGACTATGGCTACACCTTC. The variable domain in full, completed from reference TRBV2 and TRBJ1-2, reads EPEVTQTPSHQVTQMGQEVILRCVPISNHLYFYWYRQILGQKVEFLVSFYNNEISEKSEIFDDQFSVERPDGSNFTLKIRSTKLEDSAMYFCASSDQGDYGYTFGSGTRLTVV.

This clone was seen a handful of times. This chain uses TRBV4-2 with TRBJ1-1, with D possibly TRBD1 on 6 matching bases. The V gene's germline CDR1 is LGHNA and CDR2 YNFKEQ. V lost 5 bases to trimming and J lost 3 bases, with 13 bases between them. The length of the CDR3 is 14 residues. The CDR3 region has the DNA TGTGCCAGCAGCGCCAGGGGTTGGGACACTGAAGCTTTCTTT. Its protein product is CASSARGWDTEAFF.

Notes on this clone: Other DNA variants within this sample encode the same CDR3. The V call is TRBV9, the J call TRBJ2-5; 10 bases map to TRBD2. V lost 0 bases to trimming and J lost 4 bases; unmatched junction nucleotides: 3. Germline assignment: CDR1 SGDLS and CDR2 YYNGEE. The CDR3 runs to 15 residues. The CDR3 nucleotides read TGTGCCAGCAGCGTAGAAGCGGGGGGGCGAGAGACCCAGTACTTC. This encodes CASSVEAGGRETQYF.

The chain has TRBV5-1 and TRBJ1-1, with unresolved D. CDR3 length equals 14 residues. V was clipped by 0 bases and J by 4 bases, with 10 bases between them. Looked up from germline, CDR1 is SGHRS and CDR2 is YFSETQ. This CDR3 reads CASSLASESTEAFF. CDR3 sequence (DNA): TGCGCCAGCAGCTTGGCCTCGGAGAGCACTGAAGCTTTCTTT.

V is TRBV5-4 and J is TRBJ2-1, with D uncertain. V was pared by 0 bases and J by 6 bases, with 10 bases between. The CDR3 loop spans 14 amino acids. CDR1 is SGHNT and CDR2 is YYREEE in the germline V gene (reference sequence). Written as DNA, the CDR3 is TGTGCCAGCAGCTTGGCGTTGGAACTCAATGAGCAGTTCTTC. Its protein product is CASSLALELNEQFF.

This sequence joins TRBV27 and TRBJ2-3; D is possibly TRBD1 or TRBD2 (5 bases each). CDR1 is MNHEY and CDR2 is SMNVEV in the germline V gene (reference sequence). V shed 5 bases and J shed 8 bases, with 17 bases lying between them. This CDR3 has 14 residues. The CDR3 region is CASSLISTGGTQYF. The CDR3 DNA is TGTGCCAGCAGTCTGATCTCGACTGGGGGTACGCAGTATTTT.

The chain couples TRBV7-9 to TRBJ2-3; tentatively, D is TRBD2 (6 bases). The CDR3 is made up of 15 amino acids. From germline, CDR1 is SEHNR and CDR2 FQNEAQ (reference sequence). V lost 5 bases and J 4 bases, leaving 16 bases between the germline ends. CDR3 sequence: CASSHSPTSSDTQYF. As DNA, the CDR3 is TGTGCCAGCAGCCACTCCCCGACTAGTTCAGATACGCAGTATTTT.

A few counts support this clone. This sequence joins TRBV4-3 and TRBJ2-2, with 9 bases fitting TRBD2. Germline V CDR1 and CDR2: LGHNA, YSLEER. V dropped 6 bases and J dropped 2; count of bases not matched to a gene: 4. The length of the CDR3 is 15 residues. The CDR3 bases are TGCGCCAGCAGTCGCGGGGGGGTTAACACCGGGGAGCTGTTTTTT. Protein: CASSRGGVNTGELFF.

The V gene is TRBV29-1, the J gene TRBJ2-7; tentative D call: TRBD1 (5 bases). Germline V gives CDR1 SQVTM, CDR2 ANQGSEA. The CDR3 is made up of 14 amino acids. Deletions cut 7 bases from V and 1 base from J, with 17 bases between. As DNA, the CDR3 is TGCAGCGCCAAGTCTACAGGCGGATCCTACGAGCAGTACTTC. It translates to CSAKSTGGSYEQYF.